One sample yielded the 27 T cell receptor beta chains listed below, sequenced in a study of T-cell memory formation after mild COVID-19. Each CDR3 protein gets one entry after TCRdb re-called the 5' RACE reads with MiXCR. Among 84,000 or so distinct CDR3 sequences listed, 14% were seen once. The sequenced sample consisted of PBMCs or a T cell subset sorted from them (not recorded which). These receptors were obtained from an adult woman who had mild COVID-19 (a few samples of this study predate the infection). Cell type and time point are not known.

This clonotype was seen only a few times. The chain links TRBV7-3 to TRBJ2-1; 9 positions match TRBD2. This CDR3 is 19 amino acids long. Unmatched junction bases numbered 14, after V lost 2 bases and J lost 3 bases. Germline values: CDR1 SGHTA, CDR2 FQGTGA. CDR3 sequence reads: CASSLSPLIAGENYNEQFF. DNA of the CDR3: TGTGCCAGCAGCTTATCCCCCCTTATAGCGGGAGAGAACTACAATGAGCAGTTCTTC.

This clonotype was counted between two and nine times. The rearrangement joins TRBV6-5 to TRBJ1-2; D might be TRBD1 (6 bases). The germline V gene has CDR1 MNHEY and CDR2 SVGAGI. This CDR3 is 14 amino acids long. V shed 8 bases and J shed 4 bases, with 17 bases lying between them. The CDR3 DNA reads as TGTGCCAGCCTATCTAACAGGGACGGCTATGGCTACACCTTC. This codes for CASLSNRDGYGYTF.

This clonotype occurred a few times. The chain has TRBV7-9 and TRBJ2-7; D not resolved. CDR1 is SEHNR, CDR2 FQNEAQ, per germline (reference sequence). V gave up 2 bases and J gave up 0 bases, with 14 bases separating them. This CDR3 contains 16 residues. CDR3 region: CASSLNEVFISYEQYF. CDR3 nucleotide sequence: TGTGCCAGCAGCTTAAATGAGGTTTTTATCTCCTACGAGCAGTACTTC.

This clonotype was detected ten times or more. The V gene is TRBV5-4, the J gene TRBJ2-2, with D possibly being TRBD1 (6 bases). The CDR3 length is 14 residues. Germline V gives CDR1 SGHNT, CDR2 YYREEE (reference sequence). Deletions cut 5 bases from V and 6 bases from J, with 14 bases between. CDR3 nucleotides: TGTGCCAGCAGAGAGAGGGGGAGCGCCGGGGAGCTGTTTTTT. Its translation: CASRERGSAGELFF.

This clonotype was seen a few times. J is TRBJ1-3 and V is TRBV7-9; D is ambiguous. Germline assignment: CDR1 SEHNR and CDR2 FQNEAQ (reference sequence). The CDR3 loop spans 16 amino acids. V was trimmed by 5 bases and J by 0 bases, leaving 14 bases between them. CDR3 sequence: CASSPSAGSSGNTIYF. The CDR3 DNA follows: TGTGCCAGCAGCCCATCCGCGGGGAGCTCTGGAAACACCATATATTTT.

The chain couples TRBV3-1 to TRBJ1-1, with a weak D call TRBD1 (6 bases). Trimming stripped 1 base from V and 11 bases from J, with 20 bases between. The CDR3 runs 15 residues. The germline CDR1 and CDR2 sequences are LGHDT and YNNKEL (reference sequence). Here the CDR3 reads CASSQVGRGGNLAFF. CDR3 nucleotide sequence: TGTGCCAGCAGCCAAGTGGGTCGCGGGGGCAATCTGGCTTTCTTT.

This clonotype came up once. J is TRBJ1-4 and V is TRBV7-9; 7 positions agree with TRBD1. Germline CDR1 and CDR2: SEHNR and FQNEAQ (reference sequence). The CDR3 covers 16 residues. V shed 3 bases and J 3 bases; nucleotides not matched to a gene: 7. CDR3 nucleotide sequence: TGTGCCAGCAGCTTTTCCAGGGGGGATCCTAATGAAAAACTGTTTTTT. Protein sequence: CASSFSRGDPNEKLFF.

This clonotype was found many times. The DNA of the CDR3 is TGTGCCAGCAGCCACGAGACTAGCGGGAGGGATTACGAGCAGTACTTC. As protein: CASSHETSGRDYEQYF. The rearrangement joins TRBV7-2 to TRBJ2-7; TRBD2 matches at 14 bases. After removal of 5 bases from V and 4 bases from J, the junction contained 7 bases not matched to a gene. CDR1 is SGHTA and CDR2 is FQGNSA in the germline V gene. The CDR3 totals 16 residues.

This clonotype was counted many times. This sequence joins TRBV11-2 and TRBJ2-3; 7 positions match TRBD2. V lost 2 bases, J lost 6 bases, and 5 bases stayed unmatched. Per germline, CDR1 SGHAT and CDR2 FQNNGV. This CDR3 region has 14 residues. CDR3 in amino acids: CASSLRGGRDTQYF. CDR3 DNA sequence: TGTGCCAGCAGCTTACGCGGGGGTCGTGATACGCAGTATTTT.

This clonotype was counted a few times. J is TRBJ2-5 and V is TRBV6-5; D unresolved. V was shortened by 2 bases and J by 2 bases, with 12 bases between the two germline ends. The germline V gene encodes CDR1 MNHEY and CDR2 SVGAGI. The CDR3 is made up of 15 amino acids. CDR3 protein: CASSYDFLGQETQYF. In nucleotides, the CDR3 is TGTGCCAGCAGTTACGACTTTCTGGGACAAGAGACCCAGTACTTC.

The V gene is TRBV7-9, the J gene TRBJ2-7; D call uncertain. Between the trimmed V and J ends, which lost 0 bases and 1 base, there was a span of 7 bases. Germline V gene lookup returns CDR1 SEHNR and CDR2 FQNEAQ (reference sequence). CDR3 length: 14 residues. The CDR3: CASSLARKSYEQYF. CDR3 DNA sequence: TGTGCCAGCAGCTTAGCCAGGAAATCCTACGAGCAGTACTTC. Variable domain in full (rest from reference TRBV7-9 and TRBJ2-7): DTGVSQNPRHKITKRGQNVTFRCDPISEHNRLYWYRQTLGQGPEFLTYFQNEAQLEKSRLLSDRFSAERPKGSFSTLEIQRTEQGDSAMYLCASSLARKSYEQYFGPGTRLTVT.

This clonotype was detected a few times. The chain is built from TRBV6-1 and TRBJ2-7; a possible D gene is TRBD1 (5 bases). This CDR3 has 12 amino acids. V was cut by 6 bases and J by 6 bases, with 12 bases left in between. Germline loops: CDR1 MNHNS, CDR2 SASEGT. CDR3 sequence reads: CASSDQGVEQYF. The CDR3 nucleotides read TGTGCCAGCAGCGATCAGGGTGTCGAGCAGTACTTC.

In its sample, this clonotype was seen a few times. The chain couples TRBV20-1 to TRBJ2-7; TRBD2 is a possible D gene (6 bases). The CDR3 extends over 14 amino acids. The V end lost 1 base, the J end lost 4 bases, and 14 bases lay between the germline ends. Germline V gene data show CDR1 as DFQATT and CDR2 as SNEGSKA (reference sequence). The CDR3 DNA reads TGCAGTGCTAGAGGGAGGGAATCCCAATACGAGCAGTACTTC. This encodes CSARGRESQYEQYF.

This clonotype was counted a few times. The chain is built from TRBV5-1 and TRBJ2-7; D possibly corresponds to TRBD2 (5 bases). V gave up 4 bases and J gave up 3 bases, with 14 bases separating them. The V gene's germline CDR1 is SGHRS and CDR2 YFSETQ. There are 14 residues in the CDR3. The CDR3, as DNA: TGCGCCAGCAGCCCTATTCCCGGGGACTACGAGCAGTACTTC. Amino acid sequence: CASSPIPGDYEQYF.

This clonotype was found a few times. The gene calls are TRBV12-3 or TRBV12-4 and TRBJ2-7; D is unresolved. The CDR3 loop spans 12 amino acids. The V end was cut by 1 base, the J end by 6 bases, with 7 bases between. CDR3 nucleotide sequence: TGTGCCAGCAGTTTAGACCCTGGCGAGCAGTACTTC. Its translation is CASSLDPGEQYF.

This clonotype was observed a handful of times. CDR3 in DNA: TGCGCCAGCAGCCAAGGGCAGGGGGCGGCTGAAGCTTTCTTT. Translated, it gives CASSQGQGAAEAFF. The chain combines TRBV4-1 with TRBJ1-1, with 8 bases that match TRBD1. The V segment lost 1 base and the J segment 6 bases; nucleotides outside the gene matches: 4. Germline-derived CDR1 and CDR2 are MGHRA and YSYEKL. CDR3 length: 14 residues.

This clonotype showed up just a few times. J is TRBJ2-1 and V is TRBV29-1; D is unclear. The CDR3 loop spans 12 amino acids. Trimming stripped 4 bases from V and 1 base from J, with 5 bases between. Germline CDR1 and CDR2: SQVTM and ANQGSEA. The CDR3 coding sequence is TGCAGCGTTGGTATATCCTACAATGAGCAGTTCTTC. Residues: CSVGISYNEQFF.

The chain is built from TRBV11-2 and TRBJ2-2; 8 bases are a match to TRBD1. CDR3 length: 15 residues. Trimming took 5 bases from V and 7 from J; bases not matched to a gene: 9. CDR1 is SGHAT and CDR2 is FQNNGV in the germline V gene. The CDR3 sequence: CASSTRTGSRGELFF. The CDR3 DNA is TGTGCCAGCAGCACCCGGACAGGGTCCCGCGGGGAGCTGTTTTTT.

In its sample, this clonotype was seen a few times. The gene calls are TRBV7-8 and TRBJ2-3, with 8 nucleotides matching TRBD2. With 5 bases clipped from V and 3 bases from J, the junction kept 7 bases outside the gene matches. This CDR3 spans 15 amino acids. Germline CDR1 is SGHVS and CDR2 is FQNEAQ. CDR3 sequence reads: CASSPPGLETDTQYF. The CDR3 DNA follows: TGTGCCAGCAGCCCTCCGGGACTAGAGACAGATACGCAGTATTTT.

The rearrangement links TRBV11-2 to TRBJ2-1; D unclear. Trimming took off 1 base at V and 0 bases at J, with 7 bases between the two ends. Germline CDR1 and CDR2: SGHAT and FQNNGV. The CDR3 is 15 residues long. The CDR3 region is CASSLVWSSYNEQFF. For the CDR3, the DNA is TGTGCCAGCAGCTTAGTATGGAGCTCCTACAATGAGCAGTTCTTC.

This clonotype has a handful of counts. The chain carries TRBV27 and TRBJ1-5; 8 nucleotides line up with TRBD1. This CDR3 is 15 amino acids long. Per the germline V gene, CDR1 is MNHEY and CDR2 is SMNVEV (reference sequence). V was clipped by 2 bases and J by 5 bases; unmatched bases: 5. Here the CDR3 DNA reads TGTGCCAGCAGTTTAGGACAGGGAAGGGATCAGCCCCAGCATTTT. Translating it yields CASSLGQGRDQPQHF.

V is TRBV27 and J is TRBJ2-3; 14 bases align to TRBD2. J lost 6 bases, V lost 3 bases, and 14 bases had no gene match. Germline V gene data show CDR1 as MNHEY and CDR2 as SMNVEV (reference sequence). The CDR3 loop spans 19 amino acids. CDR3: CASSFSGLAGGGLSDTQYF. The CDR3 DNA is TGTGCCAGCAGTTTCTCTGGACTAGCGGGGGGAGGGCTGTCCGATACGCAGTATTTT.

The rearrangement joins TRBV4-1 to TRBJ1-1; 8 bases match TRBD1. Per germline, CDR1 MGHRA and CDR2 YSYEKL. The ends lost 3 bases at V and 4 bases at J; junction bases unmatched: 1. This CDR3 is built from 13 residues. CDR3 DNA: TGCGCCAGCAGCCATACAGGGGGCACTGAAGCTTTCTTT. Its protein is CASSHTGGTEAFF.

The chain recombines TRBV30 with TRBJ2-1, with D perhaps given as TRBD1 or TRBD2 (5 bases each). CDR1 is GTSNPN and CDR2 is SVGIG in the germline V gene (reference sequence). CDR3 length: 11 amino acids. Trimming cost V 7 bases and J 14 bases, with 18 bases left between them. DNA of the CDR3: TGTGCCTATAGAGACGGGGCTGGGGAGTTCTTC. It specifies CAYRDGAGEFF.

This clonotype has more than one count but fewer than ten. The CDR3 sequence is CASSGAGPGPFSYNEQFF. The CDR3 nucleotides read TGTGCCAGCAGCGGGGCCGGGCCGGGACCATTCTCCTACAATGAGCAGTTCTTC. The rearrangement joins TRBV7-6 to TRBJ2-1; D tentatively fits TRBD1 or TRBD2 (5 bases each). V lost 5 bases, J lost 0 bases, and 20 bases lay in between. This CDR3 is built from 18 residues. The germline V gene has CDR1 SGHVS and CDR2 FNYEAQ. Full variable domain (outside the CDR3, taken from reference TRBV7-6 and TRBJ2-1): GAGVSQSPRYKVTKRGQDVALRCDPISGHVSLYWYRQALGQGPEFLTYFNYEAQQDKSGLPNDRFSAERPEGSISTLTIQRTEQRDSAMYRCASSGAGPGPFSYNEQFFGPGTRLTVL.

This clonotype was seen only a few times. The rearrangement uses TRBV28 and TRBJ2-7; TRBD1 is a possible D gene (6 bases). V lost 3 bases to trimming and J lost 2 bases, with 14 bases between them. The germline gives CDR1 MDHEN, CDR2 SYDVKM. The CDR3 covers 15 residues. The CDR3 reads CASSFTGSSAYEQYF. CDR3 DNA sequence: TGTGCCAGCAGTTTCACAGGGTCCTCTGCCTACGAGCAGTACTTC.

This chain uses TRBV4-1 with TRBJ2-1, with D perhaps matching TRBD1 (6 bases). Germline V lookup: CDR1 MGHRA, CDR2 YSYEKL. V lost 0 bases and J 10 bases, leaving 13 bases between the germline ends. The CDR3 consists of 14 residues. Here the CDR3 DNA reads TGCGCCAGCAGCCAAGATGGCCAGGGGAACGAGCAGTTCTTC. As protein: CASSQDGQGNEQFF.